The 11 T cell receptor beta chains given below trace back to one sample, sequenced in a study of blood T cell repertoires in COVID-19. Profiling relied on immunoSEQ multiplex PCR, and the TCRdb table lists in-frame clones only, not all of them. Of some 240,000 clones in the sample, 65% to 90% were seen once. The specimen was peripheral blood. The receptor source for this set is a woman in her 70s with COVID-19, enrolled during active disease.

In its sample, this clone was seen once. V gene TRBV7-2 combines with J gene TRBJ2-7; D possibly corresponds to TRBD1 (6 bases). Trimming cost V 5 bases and J 0 bases, with 11 bases left between them. CDR1 and CDR2 (germline): SGHTA, FQGNSA. This CDR3 is built from 14 residues. The CDR3 loop reads CASSPTGFSYEQYF. The CDR3 DNA sequence: TGTGCCAGCAGCCCGACAGGATTCTCCTACGAGCAGTACTTC. The variable domain in full, completed from reference TRBV7-2 and TRBJ2-7, reads GAGVSQSPSNKVTEKGKDVELRCDPISGHTALYWYRQSLGQGLEFLIYFQGNSAPDKSGLPSDRFSAERTGGSVSTLTIQRTQQEDSAVYLCASSPTGFSYEQYFGPGTRLTVT.

This clone was detected once. This chain links TRBV5-4 with TRBJ2-1; TRBD2 aligns across 9 bases. The germline CDR1 and CDR2 sequences are SGHNT and YYREEE (reference sequence). The CDR3 extends over 15 amino acids. Trimming removed 4 bases from V and 2 bases from J; junction bases left unmatched: 4. The CDR3 bases are TGTGCCAGCAGCCTCTCTAGCGGGGCCTACAATGAGCAGTTCTTC. The encoded protein is CASSLSSGAYNEQFF.

The genes are TRBV6-2 or TRBV6-3 and TRBJ1-5; TRBD1 matches at 10 bases. The CDR3 spans 15 residues. Unmatched junction bases numbered 3, after V lost 5 bases and J lost 2 bases. The germline gives CDR1 MNHEY, CDR2 SVGEGT. The CDR3 loop is CASSKTGGGNQPQHF. The CDR3, as DNA: TGTGCCAGCAGTAAGACAGGGGGCGGCAATCAGCCCCAGCATTTT.

The CDR3 DNA reads TGTGCCAGCAGCTTGAACAGGGGGCAACGCGAGCAGTACTTC. It translates to CASSLNRGQREQYF. This chain joins TRBV5-6 and TRBJ2-7; 9 bases align to TRBD1. The J segment lost 6 bases and the V segment lost 1 base, leaving 5 bases of the junction unmatched. Germline V lookup: CDR1 SGHDT, CDR2 YYEEEE. The CDR3 totals 14 residues. The whole variable domain, filled in from reference TRBV5-6 and TRBJ2-7, reads DAGVTQSPTHLIKTRGQQVTLRCSPKSGHDTVSWYQQALGQGPQFIFQYYEEEERQRGNFPDRFSGHQFPNYSSELNVNALLLGDSALYLCASSLNRGQREQYFGPGTRLTVT.

The CDR3 bases are TGTGCCATCAGTGAGTCACGGGAGAGGTACAATGAGCAGTTCTTC. This encodes CAISESRERYNEQFF. The chain links TRBV10-3 to TRBJ2-1; perhaps TRBD2 as D (6 bases). The CDR3 spans 15 residues. The germline gives CDR1 ENHRY, CDR2 SYGVKD. Trimming left V 0 bases short and J 4 bases short, with 10 bases between.

This clone was detected only a few times. V is TRBV7-9 and J is TRBJ2-4; TRBD2 matches at 8 bases. Germline assignment: CDR1 SEHNR and CDR2 FQNEAQ (reference sequence). The CDR3 length is 17 residues. Trimming cost V 5 bases and J 0 bases; bases outside gene matches: 9. The CDR3 bases are TGTGCCAGCAGCCCCGAGGTAGCGGGACTAGCCAAAAACATTCAGTACTTC. This encodes CASSPEVAGLAKNIQYF.

J is TRBJ1-2 and V is TRBV24-1; D is perhaps TRBD1 (5 bases). V dropped 4 bases and J dropped 8 bases, with 13 bases sitting between them. Germline values: CDR1 KGHDR, CDR2 SFDVKD. The length of the CDR3 is 13 residues. The CDR3 sequence: CATSDGTAGGYTF. The CDR3 nucleotides are TGTGCCACCAGTGACGGGACTGCTGGAGGCTACACCTTC.

J is TRBJ2-5 and V is TRBV5-1, with TRBD2 as a possible D gene (6 bases). Trimming took 0 bases from V and 4 from J, leaving 13 bases between them. CDR1 and CDR2 from the germline V gene are SGHRS and YFSETQ. CDR3 length: 15 amino acids. CDR3 protein: CASSLGASEGETQYF. Written as DNA, the CDR3 is TGCGCCAGCAGCTTGGGAGCTAGCGAGGGAGAGACCCAGTACTTC.

The gene calls are TRBV19 and TRBJ1-5; D uncertain. Germline-derived CDR1 and CDR2 are LNHDA and SQIVND (reference sequence). The CDR3 sequence is 13 residues long. Deletions cut 1 base from V and 9 bases from J, with 10 bases between. The CDR3 loop reads CASSIVRQPPQHF. The CDR3 DNA follows: TGTGCCAGTAGTATAGTTCGACAACCGCCCCAGCATTTT.

The V call is TRBV19, the J call TRBJ1-2; 9 nucleotides line up with TRBD1. The CDR3 is made up of 16 amino acids. The germline V gene has CDR1 LNHDA and CDR2 SQIVND (reference sequence). V lost 3 bases, J lost 2 bases, and 7 bases stayed unmatched. The CDR3 DNA is TGTGCCAGTAGTATGCCCTCGGGACAGGGAAACTATGGCTACACCTTC. It encodes CASSMPSGQGNYGYTF.

This chain links TRBV7-8 with TRBJ1-4, with a possible D match to TRBD1 (6 bases). The CDR3 has 15 residues. Germline V gene sequence: CDR1 SGHVS, CDR2 FQNEAQ. The V end lost 5 bases, the J end lost 0 bases, and 10 bases lay between the germline ends. The CDR3 nucleotides read TGTGCCAGCAGCAAAAACAGGGCAACTAATGAAAAACTGTTTTTT. This gives the protein CASSKNRATNEKLFF.